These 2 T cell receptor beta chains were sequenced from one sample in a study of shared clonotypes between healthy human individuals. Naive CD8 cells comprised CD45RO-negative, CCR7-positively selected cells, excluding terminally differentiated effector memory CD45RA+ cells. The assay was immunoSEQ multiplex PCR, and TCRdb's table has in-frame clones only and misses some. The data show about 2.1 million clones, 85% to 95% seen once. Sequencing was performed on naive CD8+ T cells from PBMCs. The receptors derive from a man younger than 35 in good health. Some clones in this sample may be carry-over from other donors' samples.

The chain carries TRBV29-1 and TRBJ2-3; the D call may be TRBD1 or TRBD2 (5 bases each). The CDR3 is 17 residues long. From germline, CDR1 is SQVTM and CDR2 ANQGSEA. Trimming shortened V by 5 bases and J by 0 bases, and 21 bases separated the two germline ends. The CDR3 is CSVPYVGTHLSTDTQYF. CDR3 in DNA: TGCAGCGTTCCATATGTCGGGACCCACCTTAGCACAGATACGCAGTATTTT.

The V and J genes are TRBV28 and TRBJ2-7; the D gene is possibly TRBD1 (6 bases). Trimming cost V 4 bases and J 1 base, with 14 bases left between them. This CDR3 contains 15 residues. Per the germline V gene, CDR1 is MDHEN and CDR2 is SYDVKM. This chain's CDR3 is CASSSRDISSYEQYF. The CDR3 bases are TGTGCCAGCAGTTCCCGGGACATATCGTCCTACGAGCAGTACTTC.